This T cell receptor beta chain was retrieved from a study of response to subunit inactivated influenza vaccine. Overall study results and limits: Authors suggested seasonal influenza vaccinations each recruit few new T cells.

TCRdb ran MiXCR on the RT-PCR reads and lists one entry per CDR3 protein. The sample yields 490,000 or so distinct CDR3 sequences, roughly 8.2% seen once. This clonotype was recorded at least ten times. Antigen unknown. This CDR3 region has 14 residues. Germline V CDR1 and CDR2: DFQATT, SNEGSKA (reference sequence). V lost 2 bases to trimming and J lost 1 base; unmatched junction nucleotides: 2. The sequencing used PBMCs from blood, collected around 25 months after vaccination. This sequence was found in a man aged 50 to 69 who received an inactivated influenza vaccine. This chain uses TRBV20-1 with TRBJ1-1; TRBD1 aligns across 9 bases. CDR3 in amino acids: CSARTGGSNTEAFF. CDR3 DNA: TGCAGTGCTAGAACAGGGGGCTCGAACACTGAAGCTTTCTTT.